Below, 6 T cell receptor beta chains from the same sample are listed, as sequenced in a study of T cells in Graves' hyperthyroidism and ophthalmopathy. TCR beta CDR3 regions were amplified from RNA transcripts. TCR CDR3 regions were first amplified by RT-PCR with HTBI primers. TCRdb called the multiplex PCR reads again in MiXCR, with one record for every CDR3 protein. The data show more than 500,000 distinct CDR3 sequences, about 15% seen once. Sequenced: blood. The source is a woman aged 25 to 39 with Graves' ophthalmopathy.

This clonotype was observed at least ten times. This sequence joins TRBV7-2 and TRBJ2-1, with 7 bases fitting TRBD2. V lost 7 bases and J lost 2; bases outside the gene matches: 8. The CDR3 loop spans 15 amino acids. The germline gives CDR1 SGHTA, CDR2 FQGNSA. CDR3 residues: CASNLGEGTYNEQFF. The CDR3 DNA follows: TGTGCCAGCAACCTTGGGGAGGGCACCTACAATGAGCAGTTCTTC.

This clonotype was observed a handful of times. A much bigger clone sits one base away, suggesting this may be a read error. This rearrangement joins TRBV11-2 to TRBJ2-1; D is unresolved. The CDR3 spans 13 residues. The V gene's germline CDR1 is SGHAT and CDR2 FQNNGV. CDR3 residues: CAGSPGPVNEQFF. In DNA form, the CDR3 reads TGTGCCGGCAGCCCTGGACCCGTCAATGAGCAGTTCTTC. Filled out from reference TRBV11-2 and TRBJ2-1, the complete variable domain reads EAGVAQSPRYKIIEKRQSVAFWCNPISGHATLYWYQQILGQGPKLLIQFQNNGVVDDSQLPKDRFSAERLKGVDSTLKIQPAKLEDSAVYLCAGSPGPVNEQFFGPGTRLTVL.

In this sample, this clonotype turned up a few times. CDR3 amino acids: CASSLDRDNSPLHF. The CDR3 nucleotides are TGTGCCAGCAGTTTGGACAGGGATAATTCACCCCTCCACTTT. This sequence joins TRBV7-3 and TRBJ1-6; 8 positions agree with TRBD1. Unmatched junction bases numbered 3, after V lost 6 bases and J lost 5 bases. The CDR3 totals 14 residues. Germline loops: CDR1 SGHTA, CDR2 FQGTGA.

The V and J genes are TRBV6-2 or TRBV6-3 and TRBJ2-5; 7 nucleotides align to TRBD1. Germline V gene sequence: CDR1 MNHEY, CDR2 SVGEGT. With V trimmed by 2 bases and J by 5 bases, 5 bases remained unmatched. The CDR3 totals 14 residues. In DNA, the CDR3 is TGTGCCAGCAGTTACGATAGGGGGCTGGAGACCCAGTACTTC. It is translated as CASSYDRGLETQYF.

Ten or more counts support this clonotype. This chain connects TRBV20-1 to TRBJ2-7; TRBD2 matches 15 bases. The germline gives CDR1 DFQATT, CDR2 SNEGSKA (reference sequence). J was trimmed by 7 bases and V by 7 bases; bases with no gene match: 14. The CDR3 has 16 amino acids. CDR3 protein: CSGTGEGLAGGREQYF. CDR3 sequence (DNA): TGCAGTGGAACAGGGGAGGGACTAGCGGGAGGTCGGGAGCAGTACTTC.

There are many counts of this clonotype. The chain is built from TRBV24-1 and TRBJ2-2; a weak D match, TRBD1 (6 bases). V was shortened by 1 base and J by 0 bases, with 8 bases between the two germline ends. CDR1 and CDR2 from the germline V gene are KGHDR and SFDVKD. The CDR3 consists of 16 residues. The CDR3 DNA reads TGTGCCACCAGTGATTTAAGACAGGCGAACACCGGGGAGCTGTTTTTT. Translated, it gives CATSDLRQANTGELFF.